This record concerns one T cell receptor (beta chain) sequence. These data originate in a study of cytomegalovirus exposure and HLA in healthy donors. PCR primers comprised 60 Vbeta and 13 Jbeta primers. Repertoires were generated with immunoSEQ multiplex PCR, while TCRdb's copy carries only in-frame clones and drops some. The top ten hold over 4% of the sample, which has some 110,000 clones, roughly 66% seen once. Losses at the gene ends were 6 bases for V and 6 bases for J; bases not matched to a gene: 10. Germline V gene lookup returns CDR1 SGHVS and CDR2 FNYEAQ. The CDR3 covers 17 residues. The sequenced material came from PBMCs. This receptor was identified in a man aged 55 to 70 in good health and CMV-seropositive. The J gene is TRBJ2-2, the V gene TRBV7-6; 13 positions agree with TRBD2. The CDR3 loop is CASSGLAGALVAGELFF. CDR3 in DNA: TGTGCCAGCAGTGGACTAGCGGGGGCCTTGGTAGCCGGGGAGCTGTTTTTT. Together with reference TRBV7-6 and TRBJ2-2, the CDR3 gives the full variable domain: GAGVSQSPRYKVTKRGQDVALRCDPISGHVSLYWYRQALGQGPEFLTYFNYEAQQDKSGLPNDRFSAERPEGSISTLTIQRTEQRDSAMYRCASSGLAGALVAGELFFGEGSRLTVL.